This T cell receptor beta chain was recorded in a study of CD8 T cells in Susac syndrome. The CDR3 length is 12 residues. CDR1 GTSNPN and CDR2 SVGIG come from the germline V gene (reference sequence). V was trimmed by 2 bases and J by 6 bases, leaving 8 bases between them. Random hexamers were used to reverse transcribe about 0.5 to 1 ug of RNA. MiXCR, run by TCRdb on the immunoSEQ multiplex PCR reads, gives a single entry per CDR3 protein. This table has around 270,000 distinct CDR3 sequences, about 91% appearing once. Sample: CD8+ T cells from PBMCs. The sequence derives from a human donor with multiple sclerosis. The genes are TRBV30 and TRBJ2-1; D gene ambiguous. The DNA of the CDR3 is TGTGCCTGGAGTCTACCTCCCAATGAGCAGTTCTTC. Amino acid sequence: CAWSLPPNEQFF.